This entry lists 17 T cell receptor beta chains sequenced from one sample in a study of monozygotic twins with inflammatory bowel disease. TCRdb re-called the 5' RACE reads, yielding one record per CDR3 amino acid sequence without DNA. With around 450,000 distinct CDR3 sequences in the sample, the ten largest clones hold about 2.3%. Sequencing used blood. These receptors came from a human donor with ulcerative colitis or Crohn's disease, or a healthy co-twin of an affected twin (not recorded which).

CDR3 loop: CASSSLTGTYNEQFF. This chain joins TRBV7-9 and TRBJ2-1; TCRdb returns TRBD1, unconfirmable since there is no DNA. There are 15 residues in the CDR3. Germline values: CDR1 SEHNR, CDR2 FQNEAQ (reference sequence).

The J gene is TRBJ2-3, the V gene TRBV14. The CDR3 loop spans 13 amino acids. Germline-derived CDR1 and CDR2 are SGHDN and FVKESK. CDR3: CASSRRTTDTQYF.

The chain links TRBV7-8 to TRBJ2-6. This CDR3 spans 15 amino acids. Germline V lookup: CDR1 SGHVS, CDR2 FQNEAQ. The CDR3 loop is CASSLPNSGANVLTF.

The V call is TRBV7-2, the J call TRBJ1-1; TCRdb's D call, TRBD1, is unchecked because there is no DNA. The germline gives CDR1 SGHTA, CDR2 FQGNSA. The CDR3 runs 17 residues. CDR3 residues: CASSLRLKAGDNTEAFF.

The rearrangement uses TRBV7-3 and TRBJ2-5. CDR3 length: 14 residues. Germline V CDR1 and CDR2: SGHTA, FQGTGA. CDR3 amino acids: CASSLVAGGETQYF.

The V call is TRBV27, the J call TRBJ2-1; the TCRdb D gene call, TRBD2, has no DNA to confirm it. The length of the CDR3 is 15 residues. In germline, CDR1 is MNHEY, CDR2 SMNVEV (reference sequence). CDR3 region: CASSLFGGRAYEQFF.

The chain combines TRBV20-1 with TRBJ2-1; the TCRdb D gene call, TRBD2, has no DNA to confirm it. The CDR3 totals 11 residues. The germline CDR1 and CDR2 sequences are DFQATT and SNEGSKA (reference sequence). CDR3 sequence: CSGGRLDEQFF.

The genes are TRBV2 and TRBJ2-2; TCRdb returns TRBD1, unconfirmable since there is no DNA. Germline lookup yields CDR1 SNHLY and CDR2 FYNNEI. This CDR3 is 15 amino acids long. CDR3: CASSRDRPTFGELFF.

The V call is TRBV20-1, the J call TRBJ2-5; the TCRdb call, TRBD1, lacks DNA for checking. The germline V gene has CDR1 DFQATT and CDR2 SNEGSKA (reference sequence). This CDR3 has 14 amino acids. The CDR3 sequence: CSARGQGGQETQYF.

V gene TRBV3-1 combines with J gene TRBJ2-1; TCRdb calls TRBD1, which cannot be checked without DNA. CDR1 and CDR2 (germline): LGHDT, YNNKEL (reference sequence). The CDR3 is 17 residues long. This CDR3 is CASTGLGGRSHAGEQFF.

The V and J genes are TRBV29-1 and TRBJ2-7; TCRdb lists TRBD1, though no DNA is available to test this call. The CDR3 has 18 residues. Per germline, CDR1 SQVTM and CDR2 ANQGSEA. The CDR3 reads CSVGGYRDREGGGYEQYF.

The chain uses TRBV12-3 or TRBV12-4 and TRBJ1-5; the TCRdb call, TRBD1, lacks DNA for checking. There are 13 residues in the CDR3. This CDR3 is CASSQGGSQPQHF.

The V and J genes are TRBV10-3 and TRBJ1-6; there is no DNA to check the TCRdb D call of TRBD1. Looked up from germline, CDR1 is ENHRY and CDR2 is SYGVKD. CDR3 size: 16 residues. The CDR3 sequence is CAISEFRDRALSPLHF.

The chain joins TRBV28 to TRBJ2-7; the D call of TRBD1 rests on TCRdb alone, since no DNA is present to check it. The CDR3 contains 15 residues. Germline CDR1 MDHEN, CDR2 SYDVKM. CDR3 in amino acids: CASSFPPSTQYEQYF.

The chain combines TRBV5-1 with TRBJ2-7; the TRBD1 assignment by TCRdb is unverifiable without DNA. The CDR3 consists of 13 residues. Looked up from germline, CDR1 is SGHRS and CDR2 is YFSETQ. CDR3 loop: CASSLTGISEQYF. Full variable domain (rest looked up from reference TRBV5-1 and TRBJ2-7): KAGVTQTPRYLIKTRGQQVTLSCSPISGHRSVSWYQQTPGQGLQFLFEYFSETQRNKGNFPGRFSGRQFSNSRSEMNVSTLELGDSALYLCASSLTGISEQYFGPGTRLTVT.

The rearrangement uses TRBV6-1 and TRBJ1-3. This CDR3 has 15 amino acids. Germline V gene lookup returns CDR1 MNHNS and CDR2 SASEGT. Here the CDR3 reads CASSDTISSGNTIYF.

V is TRBV12-3 or TRBV12-4 and J is TRBJ2-7; TCRdb reports TRBD1, a call that lacks DNA to check it against. This CDR3 comprises 13 residues. CDR3 sequence reads: CASRDRGHYEQYF.